One and the same sample provided the 18 T cell receptor beta chains below, sequenced in a study of control samples from healthy donors and cancer patients. Libraries were prepared by immunoSEQ multiplex PCR; TCRdb keeps only in-frame clonotypes and omits some of them. The sample holds about 120,000 clones; over 90% are singletons and the top ten take roughly 2.5%. The sample comprised blood. Receptors originate from a man younger than 45 in good health.

The DNA of the CDR3 is TGTGCCAGCAGCCAAGATCGGGGGGCAAACACTGAAGCTTTCTTT. Protein product: CASSQDRGANTEAFF. This chain connects TRBV4-2 to TRBJ1-1, with D perhaps matching TRBD1 (6 bases). V lost 0 bases and J lost 2, with 10 bases in between. The CDR3 is made up of 15 amino acids. Germline V gene data show CDR1 as LGHNA and CDR2 as YNFKEQ.

The V call is TRBV14, the J call TRBJ2-7, with D perhaps TRBD1 or TRBD2 (5 bases each). Germline CDR1 is SGHDN and CDR2 is FVKESK. V lost 4 bases and J lost 7, with 17 bases in between. This CDR3 region has 14 residues. In DNA form, the CDR3 reads TGTGCCAGCAGCCCAAGCCCGGGGACGGGGGAGCAGTACGTC. Residues: CASSPSPGTGEQYV.

The chain recombines TRBV6-1 with TRBJ1-1, with D uncertain. CDR3 length equals 14 residues. Germline V gene lookup returns CDR1 MNHNS and CDR2 SASEGT. V was cut by 0 bases and J by 4 bases, with 9 bases left in between. The CDR3 is CASSEARRTTEAFF. CDR3 nucleotides: TGTGCCAGCAGTGAAGCGAGACGGACCACTGAAGCTTTCTTT.

The gene calls are TRBV30 and TRBJ1-1; D is unclear. V lost 0 bases, J lost 1 base, and 9 bases lay in between. The germline CDR1 and CDR2 sequences are GTSNPN and SVGIG (reference sequence). This CDR3 has 14 residues. The CDR3 nucleotides read TGTGCCTGGAGTGTTCGGTTTGAGAACACTGAAGCTTTCTTT. Its translation: CAWSVRFENTEAFF.

This clone was counted a single time. V usage is TRBV5-1 and J usage is TRBJ2-2; 9 bases fit TRBD1. The J segment lost 5 bases and the V segment lost 2 bases, leaving 4 bases of the junction unmatched. This CDR3 comprises 15 residues. CDR1 and CDR2 from the germline V gene are SGHRS and YFSETQ. The chain's CDR3 is CASSFRDRATGELFF. CDR3 DNA: TGCGCCAGCAGCTTCCGGGACAGGGCGACCGGGGAGCTGTTTTTT.

The CDR3 region is CASSQQSEAFF. For the CDR3, the DNA is TGTGCCAGCAGCCAACAAAGCGAAGCTTTCTTT. This chain joins TRBV7-9 and TRBJ1-1; no clear D gene. This CDR3 comprises 11 residues. The germline gives CDR1 SEHNR, CDR2 FQNEAQ (reference sequence). Trimming stripped 5 bases from V and 8 bases from J, with 9 bases between.

The chain has TRBV6-2 or TRBV6-3 and TRBJ1-4, with D hard to call. V lost 6 bases to trimming and J lost 8 bases, with 10 bases between them. Germline CDR1 reads MNHEY; CDR2 reads SVGEGT. This CDR3 contains 12 residues. The CDR3 nucleotides read TGTGCCAGCAGCCCCCTAGGGGAAAAACTGTTTTTT. It is translated as CASSPLGEKLFF.

The V gene is TRBV11-2, the J gene TRBJ2-5, with D perhaps matching TRBD2 (5 bases). CDR1 is SGHAT, CDR2 FQNNGV, per germline. The V end was cut by 1 base, the J end by 0 bases, with 9 bases between. This CDR3 contains 15 residues. The chain's CDR3 is CASSLVSGNQETQYF. CDR3 DNA sequence: TGTGCCAGCAGCTTAGTCTCGGGGAACCAAGAGACCCAGTACTTC.

The rearrangement joins TRBV5-6 to TRBJ2-7; no firm D call. The CDR3 has 12 amino acids. The V gene's germline CDR1 is SGHDT and CDR2 YYEEEE. Trimming pared 0 bases from V and 3 bases from J, leaving 4 bases between. The CDR3 region has the DNA TGTGCCAGCAGCTTGGAGGTCTACGAGCAGTACTTC. Protein product: CASSLEVYEQYF.

This sequence joins TRBV9 and TRBJ1-5; D is possibly TRBD1 (6 bases). V gave up 0 bases and J gave up 7 bases, with 14 bases separating them. This CDR3 is built from 15 residues. Germline CDR1 SGDLS, CDR2 YYNGEE. The DNA for the CDR3 is TGTGCCAGCAGCGTAGCTCCGGGGGCTGGGCAGCCCCAGCATTTT. Protein: CASSVAPGAGQPQHF.

The rearrangement links TRBV7-9 to TRBJ1-3; D call uncertain. This CDR3 contains 14 residues. The germline gives CDR1 SEHNR, CDR2 FQNEAQ (reference sequence). V shed 1 base and J shed 1 base, with 5 bases lying between them. CDR3 DNA: TGTGCCAGCAGCTTAGAGAGATCTGGAAACACCATATATTTT. The encoded protein is CASSLERSGNTIYF.

V is TRBV28 and J is TRBJ1-5, with D possibly being TRBD1 (5 bases). This CDR3 contains 15 residues. V shed 8 bases and J shed 3 bases, with 17 bases lying between them. CDR1 and CDR2 (germline): MDHEN, SYDVKM. CDR3 protein: CASLPNGGANQPQHF. Written as DNA, the CDR3 is TGTGCCAGCCTCCCGAACGGAGGGGCCAATCAGCCCCAGCATTTT.

This chain uses TRBV5-4 with TRBJ2-1; 11 bases are shared with TRBD2. V lost 4 bases to trimming and J lost 0 bases; unmatched junction nucleotides: 9. Germline CDR1 is SGHNT and CDR2 is YYREEE (reference sequence). The CDR3 spans 18 residues. In DNA form, the CDR3 reads TGTGCCAGCAGCCAACGGCTAGCGGGGGGCAACTCCTACAATGAGCAGTTCTTC. Translated: CASSQRLAGGNSYNEQFF.

The V call is TRBV15, the J call TRBJ1-5; no clear D gene. Germline V CDR1 and CDR2: LNHNV, YYDKDF (reference sequence). The CDR3 totals 14 residues. Trimming pared 2 bases from V and 10 bases from J, leaving 15 bases between. CDR3 coding DNA: TGTGCCACCAGCAGACCCCCGGAGACCTCCCCCCAGCATTTT. This encodes CATSRPPETSPQHF. Full variable domain (rest looked up from reference TRBV15 and TRBJ1-5): DAMVIQNPRYQVTQFGKPVTLSCSQTLNHNVMYWYQQKSSQAPKLLFHYYDKDFNNEADTPDNFQSRRPNTSFCFLDIRSPGLGDTAMYLCATSRPPETSPQHFGDGTRLSIL.

The chain carries TRBV24-1 and TRBJ2-1; D unclear. The CDR3 covers 11 residues. Per germline, CDR1 KGHDR and CDR2 SFDVKD. The V and J ends lost 3 bases and 9 bases respectively, with 5 bases between them. The CDR3 protein is CATSDDFEQFF. The CDR3 DNA follows: TGTGCCACCAGTGATGACTTTGAGCAGTTCTTC.

This chain joins TRBV21-1 and TRBJ2-7; the table assigns TRBD2, which was not confirmed against the DNA. TRBV21-1 is deemed a pseudogene. This CDR3 contains 12 residues. The CDR3 DNA sequence: TGTGCCGGCGGGGAGGGAGGTTACGAGCAGTACGTC. It yields the protein CAGGEGGYEQYV.

The chain has TRBV11-2 and TRBJ2-3, with 8 bases lining up with TRBD1. CDR3 length: 14 residues. V trimming: 5 bases; J trimming: 1 base; junction bases outside the gene matches: 2. Germline V CDR1 and CDR2: SGHAT, FQNNGV. The CDR3 protein is CASSQGQGTDTQYF. For the CDR3, the DNA is TGTGCCAGCAGCCAGGGACAGGGCACAGATACGCAGTATTTT.

The chain links TRBV27 to TRBJ1-2; D possibly corresponds to TRBD1 (6 bases). This CDR3 region has 14 residues. Germline values: CDR1 MNHEY, CDR2 SMNVEV (reference sequence). Trimming cost V 8 bases and J 8 bases, with 21 bases left between them. In DNA, the CDR3 is TGTGCCAGCGCCCTACAGGGACAAAGTGGGGGCTACACCTTC. This gives the protein CASALQGQSGGYTF.